Below, 8 T cell receptor beta chains from the same sample are listed, as sequenced in a study of T cells in Graves' hyperthyroidism and ophthalmopathy (dated by TCRdb to the late 2010s). To prepare the library, multiplex PCR was applied. The instrument given in TCRdb is Illumina HiSeq 2000. TCR beta CDR3 regions were amplified from RNA transcripts. The TCR CDR3 was subjected to a first round of RT-PCR using the HTBI primer set and the Qiagen OneStep RT-PCR kit. Using fastp at Q25 and MiXCR, TCRdb reprocessed the public reads and kept productive beta chains. Every entry covers one CDR3 protein and lists the most common genes and DNA from its rows. The sample table contains approximately 690,000 distinct CDR3 sequences; only one count was recorded for roughly 14% of them. Together, the top ten hold around 12% of the sample. Sequenced material: blood. The receptors stem from a woman between 50 and 59 years old with Graves' ophthalmopathy.

V and J are TRBV12-3 or TRBV12-4 and TRBJ1-5; D uncertain. Trimming removed 5 bases at V and 0 bases at J, with 20 bases between. The CDR3 length is 18 residues. The CDR3 nucleotides read TGTGCCAGCAGTGAGTCTGCTATATGGCAGTATAGCAATCAGCCCCAGCATTTT. It is translated as CASSESAIWQYSNQPQHF.

Many counts were recorded for this clonotype. The CDR3 nucleotides are TGCGCCAGCAGCCAAGATCGGGGGAAGCCCCAGCATTTT. It specifies CASSQDRGKPQHF. V is TRBV4-3 and J is TRBJ1-5; weak D call: TRBD1 (5 bases). Trimming removed 0 bases at V and 8 bases at J, with 8 bases between. The germline V gene has CDR1 LGHNA and CDR2 YSLEER. This CDR3 comprises 13 residues.

This clonotype was seen repeatedly, ten times or more. The chain recombines TRBV7-2 with TRBJ1-3, with 7 positions matching TRBD1. CDR1 is SGHTA, CDR2 FQGNSA, per germline. The CDR3 is 15 amino acids. After removal of 5 bases from V and 3 bases from J, the junction contained 7 bases not matched to a gene. In DNA form, the CDR3 reads TGTGCCAGCAGCCCAGGGGGGGCGCTTGGAAACACCATATATTTT. This sequence encodes CASSPGGALGNTIYF.

This rearrangement joins TRBV5-1 to TRBJ1-3, with a possible D match to TRBD1 (6 bases). The length of the CDR3 is 18 residues. Per the germline V gene, CDR1 is SGHRS and CDR2 is YFSETQ. Trimming removed 4 bases from V and 0 bases from J, with 20 bases in between. The DNA of the CDR3 is TGCGCCAGCAGCGAACGGACCGGGACACTATTCTCTGGAAACACCATATATTTT. The encoded protein is CASSERTGTLFSGNTIYF. The full variable domain, its missing parts supplied by reference TRBV5-1 and TRBJ1-3, is KAGVTQTPRYLIKTRGQQVTLSCSPISGHRSVSWYQQTPGQGLQFLFEYFSETQRNKGNFPGRFSGRQFSNSRSEMNVSTLELGDSALYLCASSERTGTLFSGNTIYFGEGSWLTVV.

This clonotype was seen repeatedly, ten times or more. The chain couples TRBV28 to TRBJ2-1; D is possibly TRBD1 or TRBD2 (5 bases each). Germline assignment: CDR1 MDHEN and CDR2 SYDVKM. The CDR3 is 15 residues long. V dropped 10 bases and J dropped 0 bases, with 16 bases sitting between them. The CDR3 loop is CAILKGSLSYNEQFF. The DNA for the CDR3 is TGTGCCATCTTAAAGGGGAGTCTCTCCTACAATGAGCAGTTCTTC.

Ten or more counts support this clonotype. The V and J genes are TRBV6-1 and TRBJ1-1, with D perhaps TRBD1 (6 bases). This CDR3 contains 12 residues. Trimming shortened V by 11 bases and J by 4 bases, and 14 bases separated the two germline ends. In germline, CDR1 is MNHNS, CDR2 SASEGT. The chain's CDR3 is CALGGMGTEAFF. The CDR3 region has the DNA TGTGCCCTAGGGGGGATGGGCACTGAAGCTTTCTTT.

The sample holds many counts of this clonotype. The chain employs TRBV11-2 and TRBJ2-5; 8 bases fit TRBD2. The junction had 6 bases not matched to a gene; V was cut back by 5 bases and J by 4 bases. CDR1 and CDR2 (germline): SGHAT, FQNNGV. The CDR3 loop spans 14 amino acids. CDR3 amino acids: CASSRRGGPETQYF. The CDR3 coding sequence is TGTGCCAGCAGCCGCCGCGGGGGGCCAGAGACCCAGTACTTC.

The sample holds many counts of this clonotype. V and J are TRBV6-1 and TRBJ2-1; 7 bases align to TRBD2. Germline V lookup: CDR1 MNHNS, CDR2 SASEGT. V gave up 6 bases and J gave up 7 bases; unmatched junction bases: 9. This CDR3 has 14 amino acids. The CDR3: CASRPGLTFNEQFF. As DNA, the CDR3 is TGTGCCAGCAGGCCGGGACTAACTTTTAATGAGCAGTTCTTC.